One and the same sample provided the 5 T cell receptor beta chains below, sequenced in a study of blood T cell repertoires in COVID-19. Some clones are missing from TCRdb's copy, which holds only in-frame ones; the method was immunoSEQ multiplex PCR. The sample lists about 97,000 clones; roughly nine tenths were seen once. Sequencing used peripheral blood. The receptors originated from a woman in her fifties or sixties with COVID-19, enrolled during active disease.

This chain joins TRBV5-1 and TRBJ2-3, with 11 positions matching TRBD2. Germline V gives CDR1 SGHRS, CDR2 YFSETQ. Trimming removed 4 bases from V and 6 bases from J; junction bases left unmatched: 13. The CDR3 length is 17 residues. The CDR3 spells CASSPSSGGPPGDTQYF. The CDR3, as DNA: TGCGCCAGCAGCCCATCTAGCGGGGGGCCCCCCGGTGATACGCAGTATTTT.

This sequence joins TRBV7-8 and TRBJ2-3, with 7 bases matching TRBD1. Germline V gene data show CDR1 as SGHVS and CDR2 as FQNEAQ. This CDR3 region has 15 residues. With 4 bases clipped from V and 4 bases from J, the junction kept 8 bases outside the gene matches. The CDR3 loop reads CASSSETGYADTQYF. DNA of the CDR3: TGTGCCAGCAGCTCAGAGACAGGGTATGCAGATACGCAGTATTTT.

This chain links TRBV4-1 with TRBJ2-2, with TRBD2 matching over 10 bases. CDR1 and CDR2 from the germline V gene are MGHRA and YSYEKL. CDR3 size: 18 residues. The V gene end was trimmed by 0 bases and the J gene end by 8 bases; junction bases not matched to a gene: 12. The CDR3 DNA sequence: TGCGCCAGCAGCCAAGATCAGGGGCTAGCGGGGGAGCAGGGGGAGCTGTTTTTT. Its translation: CASSQDQGLAGEQGELFF.

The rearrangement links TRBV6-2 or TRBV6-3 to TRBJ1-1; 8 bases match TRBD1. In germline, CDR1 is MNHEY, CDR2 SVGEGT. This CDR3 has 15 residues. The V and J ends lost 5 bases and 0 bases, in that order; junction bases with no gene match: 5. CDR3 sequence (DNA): TGTGCCAGCAGTGTCCGGACAGGGTTGAACACTGAAGCTTTCTTT. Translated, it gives CASSVRTGLNTEAFF.

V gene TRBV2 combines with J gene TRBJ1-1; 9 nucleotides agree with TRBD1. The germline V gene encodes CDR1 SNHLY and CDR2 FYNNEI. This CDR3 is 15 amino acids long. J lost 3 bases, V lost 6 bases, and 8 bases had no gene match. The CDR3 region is CASSLQGAYDTEAFF. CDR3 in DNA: TGTGCCAGCAGCCTACAGGGGGCGTACGACACTGAAGCTTTCTTT. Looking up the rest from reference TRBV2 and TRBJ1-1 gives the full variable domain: EPEVTQTPSHQVTQMGQEVILRCVPISNHLYFYWYRQILGQKVEFLVSFYNNEISEKSEIFDDQFSVERPDGSNFTLKIRSTKLEDSAMYFCASSLQGAYDTEAFFGQGTRLTVV.